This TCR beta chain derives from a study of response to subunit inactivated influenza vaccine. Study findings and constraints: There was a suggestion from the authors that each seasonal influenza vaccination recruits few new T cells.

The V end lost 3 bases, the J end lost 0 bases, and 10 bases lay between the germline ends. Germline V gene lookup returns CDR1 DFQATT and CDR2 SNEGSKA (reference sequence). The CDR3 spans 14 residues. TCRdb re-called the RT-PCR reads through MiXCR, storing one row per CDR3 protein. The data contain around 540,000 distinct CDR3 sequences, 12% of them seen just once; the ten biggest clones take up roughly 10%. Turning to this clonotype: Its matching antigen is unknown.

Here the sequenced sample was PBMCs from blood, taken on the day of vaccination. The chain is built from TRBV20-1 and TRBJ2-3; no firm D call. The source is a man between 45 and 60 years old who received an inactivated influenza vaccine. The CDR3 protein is CSASPSLSTDTQYF. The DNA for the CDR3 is TGCAGTGCTAGTCCCTCCCTTAGCACAGATACGCAGTATTTT.